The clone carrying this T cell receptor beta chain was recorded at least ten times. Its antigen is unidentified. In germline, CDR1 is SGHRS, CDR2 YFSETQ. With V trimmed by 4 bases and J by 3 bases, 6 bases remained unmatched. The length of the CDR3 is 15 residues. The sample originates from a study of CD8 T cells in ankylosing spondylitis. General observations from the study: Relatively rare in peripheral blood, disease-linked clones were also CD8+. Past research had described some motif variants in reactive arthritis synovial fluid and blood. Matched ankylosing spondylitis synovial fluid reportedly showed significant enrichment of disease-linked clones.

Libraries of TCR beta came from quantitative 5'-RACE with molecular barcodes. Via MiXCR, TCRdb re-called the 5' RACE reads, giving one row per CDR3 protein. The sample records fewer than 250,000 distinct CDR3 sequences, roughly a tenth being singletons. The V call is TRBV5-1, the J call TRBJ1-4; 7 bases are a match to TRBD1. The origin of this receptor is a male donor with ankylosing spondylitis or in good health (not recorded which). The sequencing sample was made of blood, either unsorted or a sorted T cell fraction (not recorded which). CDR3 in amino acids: CASSPGDRANEKLFF. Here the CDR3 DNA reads TGCGCCAGCAGCCCCGGTGACAGGGCTAATGAAAAACTGTTTTTT.